This T cell receptor (beta chain) comes out of a study of shared clonotypes between healthy human individuals. TCRdb's copy holds only in-frame clones and misses some; the assay was immunoSEQ multiplex PCR. This table has roughly 2.1 million clones, under 95% appearing once. Naive CD8 cells comprised CD45RO-negative, CCR7-positively selected cells, excluding terminally differentiated effector memory CD45RA+ cells. From germline, CDR1 is MNHEY and CDR2 SMNVEV (reference sequence). The CDR3 length is 15 residues. Trimming left V 2 bases short and J 9 bases short, with 17 bases between. The sequence was collected from a man younger than 35 in good health. Some clones in this sample may be carry-over from other donors' samples. Sequencing was carried out using naive CD8+ T cells from PBMCs. The J gene is TRBJ2-1, the V gene TRBV27, with TRBD2 as a possible D gene (5 bases). The CDR3 DNA reads as TGTGCCAGCAGTTTAGGACCGAGAGGGCTCGCTGAGCAGTTCTTC. Residues: CASSLGPRGLAEQFF.